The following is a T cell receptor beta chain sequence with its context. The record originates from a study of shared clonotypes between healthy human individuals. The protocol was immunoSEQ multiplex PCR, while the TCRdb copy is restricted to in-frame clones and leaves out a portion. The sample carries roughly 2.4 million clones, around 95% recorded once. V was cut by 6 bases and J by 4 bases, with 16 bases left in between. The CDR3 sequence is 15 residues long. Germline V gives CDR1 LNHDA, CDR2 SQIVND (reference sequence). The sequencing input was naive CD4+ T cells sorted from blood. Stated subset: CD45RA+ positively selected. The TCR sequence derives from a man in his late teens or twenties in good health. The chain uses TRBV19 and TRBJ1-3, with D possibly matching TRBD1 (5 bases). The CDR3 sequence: CASSSRAIGGNTIYF. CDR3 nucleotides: TGTGCCAGTAGCTCCAGGGCGATAGGAGGAAACACCATATATTTT.